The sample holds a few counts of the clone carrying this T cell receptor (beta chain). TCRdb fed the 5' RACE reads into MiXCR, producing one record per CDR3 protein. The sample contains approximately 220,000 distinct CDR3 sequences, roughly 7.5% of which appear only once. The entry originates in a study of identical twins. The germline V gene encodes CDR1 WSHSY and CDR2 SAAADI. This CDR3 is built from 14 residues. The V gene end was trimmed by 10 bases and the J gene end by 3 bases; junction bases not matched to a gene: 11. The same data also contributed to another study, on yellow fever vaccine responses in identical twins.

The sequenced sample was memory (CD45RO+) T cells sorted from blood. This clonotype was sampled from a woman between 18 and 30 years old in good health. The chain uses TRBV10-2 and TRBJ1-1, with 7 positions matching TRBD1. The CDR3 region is CATATGAWDTEAFF. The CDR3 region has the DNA TGCGCCACCGCAACAGGGGCGTGGGACACTGAAGCTTTCTTT.